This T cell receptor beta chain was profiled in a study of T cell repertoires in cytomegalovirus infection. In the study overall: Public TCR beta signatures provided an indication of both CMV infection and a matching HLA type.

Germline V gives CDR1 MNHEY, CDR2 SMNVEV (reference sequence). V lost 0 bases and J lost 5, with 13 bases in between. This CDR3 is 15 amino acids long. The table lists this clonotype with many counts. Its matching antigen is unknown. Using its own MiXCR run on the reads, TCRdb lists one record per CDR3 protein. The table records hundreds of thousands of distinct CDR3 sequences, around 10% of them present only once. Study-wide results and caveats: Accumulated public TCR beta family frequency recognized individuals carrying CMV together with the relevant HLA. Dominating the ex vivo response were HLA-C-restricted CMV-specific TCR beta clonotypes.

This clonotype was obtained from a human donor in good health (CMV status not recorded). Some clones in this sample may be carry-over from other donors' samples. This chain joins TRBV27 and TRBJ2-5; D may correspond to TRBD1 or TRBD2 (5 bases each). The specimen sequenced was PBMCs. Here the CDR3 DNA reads TGTGCCAGCAGTTTATCAGCAGGGAGAAGGGAGACCCAGTACTTC. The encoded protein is CASSLSAGRRETQYF.